A single sample gave rise to the 11 T cell receptor beta chains below, sequenced in a study of blood T cell repertoires in COVID-19. The protocol was immunoSEQ multiplex PCR, while the TCRdb copy is restricted to in-frame clones and leaves out a portion. Of tens of thousands of clones listed, 90% are singletons. Sequencing was performed on peripheral blood. The source of these receptors is a middle-aged man with acute or convalescent COVID-19.

V and J are TRBV5-6 and TRBJ1-2, with D tentatively TRBD1 (6 bases). The CDR3 has 14 residues. CDR1 is SGHDT, CDR2 YYEEEE, per germline. Trimming left V 1 base short and J 2 bases short, with 9 bases between. The CDR3 loop is CASSLKGENYGYTF. CDR3 DNA: TGTGCCAGCAGCTTGAAGGGGGAAAACTATGGCTACACCTTC.

V is TRBV5-4 and J is TRBJ1-2; 7 bases align to TRBD1. CDR3 size: 15 residues. Per the germline V gene, CDR1 is SGHNT and CDR2 is YYREEE (reference sequence). The V segment lost 4 bases and the J segment 4 bases; nucleotides outside the gene matches: 10. The CDR3 protein is CASSPSQGVFYGYTF. Written as DNA, the CDR3 is TGTGCCAGCAGCCCATCCCAGGGGGTCTTCTATGGCTACACCTTC.

This clone was recorded once. The J gene is TRBJ2-2, the V gene TRBV30; tentative D call: TRBD2 (6 bases). This CDR3 has 14 residues. The V gene's germline CDR1 is GTSNPN and CDR2 SVGIG (reference sequence). V shed 0 bases and J shed 5 bases, with 10 bases lying between them. The CDR3 DNA sequence: TGTGCCTGGAGTGTGGCGGGGCGAACCGGGGAGCTGTTTTTT. Encoded protein: CAWSVAGRTGELFF.

The chain couples TRBV7-2 to TRBJ2-7; TRBD2 matches 7 bases. Germline CDR1 SGHTA, CDR2 FQGNSA. CDR3 length: 16 residues. V shed 5 bases and J 0 bases; nucleotides not matched to a gene: 10. Here the CDR3 DNA reads TGTGCCAGCAGCCAACGAGCGGGAATCCCCTCCTACGAGCAGTACTTC. This sequence encodes CASSQRAGIPSYEQYF.

The gene calls are TRBV19 and TRBJ2-7; D possibly corresponds to TRBD2 (6 bases). Germline CDR1 and CDR2: LNHDA and SQIVND (reference sequence). V was pared by 5 bases and J by 7 bases, with 18 bases between. The CDR3 spans 14 residues. The CDR3: CASSGRGGAREQYF. The CDR3 DNA sequence: TGTGCCAGTAGTGGGCGGGGTGGAGCGAGAGAGCAGTACTTC.

The V and J genes are TRBV5-1 and TRBJ2-5; a weak D match, TRBD1 (6 bases). Trimming shortened V by 4 bases and J by 5 bases, and 12 bases separated the two germline ends. Germline CDR1 SGHRS, CDR2 YFSETQ. The CDR3 consists of 13 residues. Here the CDR3 DNA reads TGCGCCAGCAGCGTGGAGGACAGTGAGACCCAGTACTTC. This sequence encodes CASSVEDSETQYF.

The rearrangement uses TRBV10-2 and TRBJ2-7, with D possibly TRBD1 on 6 matching bases. CDR3 length: 14 amino acids. Deletions cut 2 bases from V and 0 bases from J, with 8 bases between. Germline assignment: CDR1 WSHSY and CDR2 SAAADI. This CDR3 reads CASSEPGDSYEQYF. The CDR3 DNA follows: TGCGCCAGCAGTGAGCCAGGGGACTCCTACGAGCAGTACTTC.

The V call is TRBV4-1, the J call TRBJ2-1; TRBD2 aligns across 10 bases. The V gene end was trimmed by 1 base and the J gene end by 6 bases; junction bases not matched to a gene: 6. The length of the CDR3 is 16 residues. Germline values: CDR1 MGHRA, CDR2 YSYEKL. For the CDR3, the DNA is TGCGCCAGCAGCCAAGCTGACAGCGGGAGGGGCAATGAGCAGTTCTTC. Its translation: CASSQADSGRGNEQFF.

The chain combines TRBV18 with TRBJ1-2; D gene unclear. Germline V gene sequence: CDR1 KGHSH, CDR2 LQKENI. Trimming stripped 2 bases from V and 5 bases from J, with 12 bases between. CDR3 length equals 14 residues. The CDR3 DNA reads as TGTGCCAGCTCACCATTAGGCGGAGGGTATGGCTACACCTTC. This gives the protein CASSPLGGGYGYTF.

The chain recombines TRBV11-2 with TRBJ2-3, with 8 positions matching TRBD1. The germline V gene has CDR1 SGHAT and CDR2 FQNNGV. The trim removed 5 bases at V and 2 bases at J, leaving 3 bases unmatched. CDR3 length equals 14 residues. CDR3 DNA: TGTGCCAGCAGCCCGGACAGGGTCACAGATACGCAGTATTTT. Translation gives CASSPDRVTDTQYF. The variable domain in full, with the rest retrieved from reference TRBV11-2 and TRBJ2-3, is EAGVAQSPRYKIIEKRQSVAFWCNPISGHATLYWYQQILGQGPKLLIQFQNNGVVDDSQLPKDRFSAERLKGVDSTLKIQPAKLEDSAVYLCASSPDRVTDTQYFGPGTRLTVL.

This chain connects TRBV19 to TRBJ1-3, with 8 bases lining up with TRBD1. V was clipped by 1 base and J by 5 bases; unmatched bases: 1. The CDR3 is made up of 14 amino acids. The V gene's germline CDR1 is LNHDA and CDR2 SQIVND (reference sequence). The CDR3 sequence is CASSIGTGRNTIYF. DNA of the CDR3: TGTGCCAGTAGTATAGGGACAGGGAGAAACACCATATATTTT.